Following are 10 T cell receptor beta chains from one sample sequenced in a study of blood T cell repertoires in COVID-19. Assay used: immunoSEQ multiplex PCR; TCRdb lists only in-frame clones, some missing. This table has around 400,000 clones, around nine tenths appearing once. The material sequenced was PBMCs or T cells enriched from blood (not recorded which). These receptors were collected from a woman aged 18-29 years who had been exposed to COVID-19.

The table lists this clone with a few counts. CDR3 nucleotides: TGTGCCTGGAAGCCCTGGGACAGGGGGAGCAATCAGCCCCAGCATTTT. Amino acid sequence: CAWKPWDRGSNQPQHF. V and J are TRBV30 and TRBJ1-5; 11 nucleotides align to TRBD1. With 4 bases clipped from V and 1 base from J, the junction kept 6 bases outside the gene matches. Per the germline V gene, CDR1 is GTSNPN and CDR2 is SVGIG (reference sequence). This CDR3 spans 16 amino acids.

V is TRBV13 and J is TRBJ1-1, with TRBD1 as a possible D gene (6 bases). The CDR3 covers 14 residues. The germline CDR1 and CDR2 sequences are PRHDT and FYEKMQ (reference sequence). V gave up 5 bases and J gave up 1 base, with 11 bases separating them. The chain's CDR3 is CASSAGGPNTEAFF. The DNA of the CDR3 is TGTGCCAGCAGCGCGGGGGGCCCGAACACTGAAGCTTTCTTT.

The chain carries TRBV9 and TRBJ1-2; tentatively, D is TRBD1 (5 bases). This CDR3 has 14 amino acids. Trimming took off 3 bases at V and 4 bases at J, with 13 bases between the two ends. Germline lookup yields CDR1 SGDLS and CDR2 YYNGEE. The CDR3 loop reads CASSAHTGSYGYTF. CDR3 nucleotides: TGTGCCAGCAGCGCCCATACAGGAAGCTATGGCTACACCTTC.

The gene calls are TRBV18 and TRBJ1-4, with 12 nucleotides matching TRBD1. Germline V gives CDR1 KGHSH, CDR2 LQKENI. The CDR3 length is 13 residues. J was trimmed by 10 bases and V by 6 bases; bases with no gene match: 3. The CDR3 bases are TGTGCCAGCTCGGGACAGGGGGCGGGAAAACTGTTTTTT. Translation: CASSGQGAGKLFF.

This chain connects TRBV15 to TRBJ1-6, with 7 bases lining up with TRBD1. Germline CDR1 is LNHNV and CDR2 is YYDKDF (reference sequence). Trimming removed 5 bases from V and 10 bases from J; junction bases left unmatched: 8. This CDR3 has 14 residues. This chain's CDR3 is CATSVGQVGSPLHF. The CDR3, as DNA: TGTGCCACCAGCGTCGGACAGGTGGGCTCACCCCTCCACTTT. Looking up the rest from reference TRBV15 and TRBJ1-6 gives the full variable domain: DAMVIQNPRYQVTQFGKPVTLSCSQTLNHNVMYWYQQKSSQAPKLLFHYYDKDFNNEADTPDNFQSRRPNTSFCFLDIRSPGLGDTAMYLCATSVGQVGSPLHFGNGTRLTVT.

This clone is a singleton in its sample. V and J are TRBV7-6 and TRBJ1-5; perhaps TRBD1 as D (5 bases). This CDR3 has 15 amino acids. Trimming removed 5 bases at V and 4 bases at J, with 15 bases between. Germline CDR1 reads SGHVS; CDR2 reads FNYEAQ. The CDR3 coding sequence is TGTGCCAGCAGCCTGTCGGGGGGGTTGAATCAGCCCCAGCATTTT. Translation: CASSLSGGLNQPQHF.

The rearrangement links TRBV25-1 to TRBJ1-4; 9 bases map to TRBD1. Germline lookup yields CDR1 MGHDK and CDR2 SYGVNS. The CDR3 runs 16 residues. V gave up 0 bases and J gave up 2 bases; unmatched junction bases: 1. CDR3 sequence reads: CASSEYGTGTNEKLFF. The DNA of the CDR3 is TGTGCCAGCAGTGAATATGGGACAGGGACTAATGAAAAACTGTTTTTT.

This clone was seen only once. CDR3 region: CASSYSRTGQVYEQYF. The DNA of the CDR3 is TGTGCCAGCAGTTACTCCCGGACAGGGCAAGTCTACGAGCAGTACTTC. This chain uses TRBV6-5 with TRBJ2-7, with 8 bases matching TRBD1. V gave up 0 bases and J gave up 3 bases; unmatched junction bases: 7. The CDR3 runs to 16 residues. Germline-derived CDR1 and CDR2 are MNHEY and SVGAGI.

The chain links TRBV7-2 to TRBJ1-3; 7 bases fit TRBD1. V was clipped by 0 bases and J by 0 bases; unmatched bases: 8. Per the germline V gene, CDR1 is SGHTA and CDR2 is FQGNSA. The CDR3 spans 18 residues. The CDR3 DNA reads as TGTGCCAGCAGCTTAGCGGGGGCAGGGGGTTTCTCTGGAAACACCATATATTTT. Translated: CASSLAGAGGFSGNTIYF. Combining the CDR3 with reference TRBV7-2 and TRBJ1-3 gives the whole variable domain GAGVSQSPSNKVTEKGKDVELRCDPISGHTALYWYRQSLGQGLEFLIYFQGNSAPDKSGLPSDRFSAERTGGSVSTLTIQRTQQEDSAVYLCASSLAGAGGFSGNTIYFGEGSWLTVV.

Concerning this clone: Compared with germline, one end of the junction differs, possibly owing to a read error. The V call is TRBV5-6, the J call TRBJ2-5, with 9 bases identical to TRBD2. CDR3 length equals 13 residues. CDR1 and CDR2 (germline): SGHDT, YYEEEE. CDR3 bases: TGTGCCAGCAGCTTTACTAGCGGGCCCATTCCCGACTTC. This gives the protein CASSFTSGPIPDF.